This is a list of T cell receptor beta chains from one sample in a study of monozygotic twins with inflammatory bowel disease. TCRdb reworked the 5' RACE reads into one entry per CDR3 protein, no DNA. There are about 330,000 distinct CDR3 sequences in the sample, with roughly 2% held by the top ten. The sample comprised blood. These receptor sequences come from a human donor with ulcerative colitis or Crohn's disease, or a healthy co-twin of an affected twin (not recorded which). Both conserved end residues are part of each CDR3. Each record gives: J gene, V gene, CDR3 protein.

J: TRBJ2-1
V: TRBV5-1
CDR3: CASSLDNSGNEQFF

J: TRBJ2-3
V: TRBV7-2
CDR3: CASSLRRDFTDTQYF

J: TRBJ2-1
V: TRBV7-2
CDR3: CASSLGSGGGLSEQFF

J: TRBJ2-3
V: TRBV5-1
CDR3: CASSLEYSFTDTQYF

J: TRBJ1-1
V: TRBV30
CDR3: CAWATRANTEAFF

J: TRBJ1-5
V: TRBV12-2
CDR3: CASRPSPGTWSNQPQHF

J: TRBJ2-1
V: TRBV6-6
CDR3: CASSYSNYQNEQFF

J: TRBJ2-7
V: TRBV4-2
CDR3: CASSQGVGTGYEQYF

J: TRBJ2-5
V: TRBV4-1
CDR3: CASSQESSRAATQYF

J: TRBJ1-4
V: TRBV12-3/TRBV12-4
CDR3: CASSFWDEKLFF

J: TRBJ2-1
V: TRBV28
CDR3: CASSTRKDPFVSQFF

J: TRBJ2-7
V: TRBV11-2
CDR3: CASSYSRNEQYF

J: TRBJ1-1
V: TRBV7-8
CDR3: CASSTTEHEAFF

J: TRBJ2-1
V: TRBV10-3
CDR3: CAISEKRTGENEQFF

J: TRBJ2-1
V: TRBV29-1
CDR3: CSVARGYEQFF

J: TRBJ1-6
V: TRBV7-9
CDR3: CASSVGTADNSPLHF

J: TRBJ1-1
V: TRBV5-1
CDR3: CASSRTDFQTEAFF

J: TRBJ2-3
V: TRBV18
CDR3: CASSPRVSTDTQYF

J: TRBJ2-3
V: TRBV7-2
CDR3: CASSLERAADTQYF

J: TRBJ2-7
V: TRBV28
CDR3: CASSLLSWGSEQYF